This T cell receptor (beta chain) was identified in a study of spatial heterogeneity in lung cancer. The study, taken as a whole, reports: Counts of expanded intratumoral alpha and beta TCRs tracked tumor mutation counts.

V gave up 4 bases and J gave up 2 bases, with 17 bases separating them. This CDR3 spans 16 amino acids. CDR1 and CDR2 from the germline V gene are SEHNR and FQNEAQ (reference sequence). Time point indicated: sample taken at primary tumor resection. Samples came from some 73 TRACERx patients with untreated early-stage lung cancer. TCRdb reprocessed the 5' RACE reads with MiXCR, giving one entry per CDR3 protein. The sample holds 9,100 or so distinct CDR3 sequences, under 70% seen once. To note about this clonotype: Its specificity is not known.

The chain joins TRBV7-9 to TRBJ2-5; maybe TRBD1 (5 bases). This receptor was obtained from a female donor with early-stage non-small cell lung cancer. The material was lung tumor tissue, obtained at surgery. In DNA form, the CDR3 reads TGTGCCAGCAGCTCTCGCTGGACACGGAATCAAGAGACCCAGTACTTC. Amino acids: CASSSRWTRNQETQYF. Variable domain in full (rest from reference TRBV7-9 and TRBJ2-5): DTGVSQNPRHKITKRGQNVTFRCDPISEHNRLYWYRQTLGQGPEFLTYFQNEAQLEKSRLLSDRFSAERPKGSFSTLEIQRTEQGDSAMYLCASSSRWTRNQETQYFGPGTRLLVL.